This TCR beta chain was identified in a study of blood T cell repertoires in COVID-19. The CDR3 spans 12 residues. The germline CDR1 and CDR2 sequences are SQVTM and ANQGSEA. Trimming took 2 bases from V and 2 from J, leaving 6 bases between them. Sequenced by immunoSEQ multiplex PCR; TCRdb stores in-frame clones only, minus some. Of a few hundred thousand clones in the sample, 86% were seen once. The receptor was derived from a man in his thirties or forties who had recovered from COVID-19. The rearrangement uses TRBV29-1 and TRBJ1-2; unclear D gene. The sequenced material came from peripheral blood. The chain's CDR3 is CSVEPRNYGYTF. For the CDR3, the DNA is TGCAGCGTTGAACCCAGGAACTATGGCTACACCTTC. The entire variable domain, with the rest obtained from reference TRBV29-1 and TRBJ1-2, is as follows: SAVISQKPSRDICQRGTSLTIQCQVDSQVTMMFWYRQQPGQSLTLIATANQGSEATYESGFVIDKFPISRPNLTFSTLTVSNMSPEDSSIYLCSVEPRNYGYTFGSGTRLTVV.